This T cell receptor beta chain was sequenced during a study of blood T cell repertoires in COVID-19. Study overall: Italy, Spain and the United States were the sources of the convalescent and acute COVID-19 samples.

J was trimmed by 5 bases and V by 5 bases; bases with no gene match: 8. CDR1 and CDR2 (germline): MNHEY, SMNVEV (reference sequence). The CDR3 totals 15 residues. Only in-frame clones appear in the TCRdb table, and some are missing; sequencing was by immunoSEQ multiplex PCR. The data contain about 80,000 clones, 82% of them seen just once; the ten biggest clones take up 8.5% to 12%. The TCR sequence derives from a man aged 60 to 75 with acute or convalescent COVID-19. V usage is TRBV27 and J usage is TRBJ2-3; TRBD1 aligns across 9 bases. The sample comprised peripheral blood. CDR3 nucleotide sequence: TGTGCCAGCAGTCCCGGACAGGGGACAGGAGATACGCAGTATTTT. Protein: CASSPGQGTGDTQYF.